This record covers a single TCR beta chain. Using immunoSEQ multiplex PCR, the repertoire was profiled, and TCRdb retains in-frame clones only, with some absent. The sample shows approximately 250,000 clones, 88% of them seen only once. The data were taken from a study of blood T cell repertoires in COVID-19. Across the study: Researchers got acute and convalescent COVID-19 samples from the United States, Italy and Spain.

Assignments of participants to cohorts depended upon their own reported clinical history. V lost 2 bases, J lost 9 bases, and 17 bases lay in between. CDR3 size: 15 residues. CDR1 and CDR2 (germline): KGHDR, SFDVKD. Sequencing input: PBMCs or T cells enriched from blood (not recorded which). This receptor was obtained from a woman aged 40 to 50 with acute COVID-19. This rearrangement joins TRBV24-1 to TRBJ2-3, with D possibly matching TRBD2 (5 bases). The CDR3, as DNA: TGTGCCACCAGTGATTCCTCCAAACTAGGATCGACGCAGTATTTT. Encoded protein: CATSDSSKLGSTQYF.